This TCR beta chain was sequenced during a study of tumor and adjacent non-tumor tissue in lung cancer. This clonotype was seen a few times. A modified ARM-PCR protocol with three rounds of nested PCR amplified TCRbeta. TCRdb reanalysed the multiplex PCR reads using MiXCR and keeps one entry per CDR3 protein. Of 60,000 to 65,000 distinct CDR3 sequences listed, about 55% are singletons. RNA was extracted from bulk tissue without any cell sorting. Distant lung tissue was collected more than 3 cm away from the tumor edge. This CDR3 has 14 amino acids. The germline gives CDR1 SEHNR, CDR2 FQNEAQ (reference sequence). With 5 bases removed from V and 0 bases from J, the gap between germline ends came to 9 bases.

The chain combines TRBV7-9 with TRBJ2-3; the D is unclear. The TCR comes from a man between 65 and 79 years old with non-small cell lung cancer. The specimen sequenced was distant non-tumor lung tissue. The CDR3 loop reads CASSHGGSTDTQYF. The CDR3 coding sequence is TGTGCCAGCAGCCATGGTGGAAGCACAGATACGCAGTATTTT.